These T cell receptor beta chains were read from a single sample in a study of T cell responses to AZD1222 COVID-19 vaccine. Method: immunoSEQ multiplex PCR; TCRdb's copy keeps in-frame clones and lacks some. The sample carries some 110,000 clones, approximately 89% recorded once. The sample consisted of peripheral blood, taken 28 days after the second AZD1222 dose. The receptors shown here come from an adult who received the AZD1222 COVID-19 vaccine. Each CDR3 is given with its conserved first and last residue. The D gene is left open where the match is weak. Rows may omit the clone size; those that give it use once, few, many or a size class.

v_gene	abundance	d_gene	j_gene	CDR3nt	CDR3aa
TRBV5-6	once	TRBD1	TRBJ2-7	TGTGCCAGCAGCGCGGGACAGGCCTACGAGCAGTACTTC	CASSAGQAYEQYF
TRBV19	-	TRBD2	TRBJ2-2	TGTGCCAGTAGTATCTCTGGACTAGCGGGAGGGCGTTGGACCGGGGAGCTGTTTTTT	CASSISGLAGGRWTGELFF
TRBV7-9	-	-	TRBJ2-7	TGTGCCAGCAAAGAGTTGCCAGCCTACGAGCAGTACTTC	CASKELPAYEQYF
TRBV18	-	TRBD2	TRBJ2-1	TGTGCCAGCTCACCACCTAACCCCGGGACTAGCGGGAGGTCCTACAATGAGCAGTTCTTC	CASSPPNPGTSGRSYNEQFF
TRBV27	-	TRBD2	TRBJ2-7	TGTGCCACCGGGACTAGCGGGAGAGGTAGCTACGAGCAGTACTTC	CATGTSGRGSYEQYF
TRBV5-1	-	-	TRBJ2-1	TGCGCCAGCAGCTTTGGCTCTGGAGAGCAGTTCTTC	CASSFGSGEQFF
TRBV30	-	-	TRBJ2-3	TGTGCCTGGAGGACCGGGAGAGGGGTCGATACGCAGTATTTT	CAWRTGRGVDTQYF
TRBV7-2	-	TRBD1	TRBJ1-1	TGTGCCAGCAGCCCAATGGGACAGGGCGTCGAAGCTTTCTTT	CASSPMGQGVEAFF
TRBV30	-	-	TRBJ2-2	TGTGCCTCCCCCAGGGACGGAGGCTCCGGGGAGCTGTTTTTT	CASPRDGGSGELFF
TRBV11-2	-	TRBD1	TRBJ2-7	TGTGCCAGCAGCGGACAGGTTAGCTCCTACGAGCAGTACTTC	CASSGQVSSYEQYF
TRBV6-5	-	-	TRBJ1-1	TGTGCCAGCAGTTACTCTCCTTTAGGGAGAGCTGAAGCTTTCTTT	CASSYSPLGRAEAFF
TRBV5-6	-	-	TRBJ2-7	TGTGCCAGCAGCTATGGTTCAACCCGGGGGCCCACCTACGAGCAGTACTTC	CASSYGSTRGPTYEQYF
TRBV4-2	once	TRBD2	TRBJ2-4	TGTGCCAGCAGCCAAGATCTCACTAGCGGGAGAGCCAAAAACATTCAGTACTTC	CASSQDLTSGRAKNIQYF
TRBV6-7	-	TRBD1	TRBJ2-2	TGTGCCAGCAGCGATGAGGGGACAGATTTTACGAACACCGGGGAGCTGTTTTTT	CASSDEGTDFTNTGELFF